This passage covers 9 T cell receptor beta chains from one sample sequenced in a study of regulatory T cells in long-lasting Graves disease. iRepertoire HTBI primers and Arm-PCR of CDR3 regions built TCR beta libraries. MiXCR, run by TCRdb on the multiplex PCR reads, gives a single entry per CDR3 protein. The sample includes fewer than 650,000 distinct CDR3 sequences, around 15% of them seen just once. Described time point: newly diagnosed GD, antithyroid drugs for less than 3 months. Scientists built the TCR library using RNA that was extracted from PBMCs. These data were likewise used in another study, on T cells in Graves' hyperthyroidism and ophthalmopathy.

Source: peripheral blood mononuclear cells (PBMCs), taken at new diagnosis, from a patient treated with antithyroid drugs. All receptors derive from a man younger than 35 with Graves disease.

This clonotype was seen a handful of times. This sequence joins TRBV3-1 and TRBJ2-7, with 9 bases identical to TRBD1. V gave up 5 bases and J gave up 2 bases; unmatched junction bases: 4. There are 14 residues in the CDR3. From germline, CDR1 is LGHDT and CDR2 YNNKEL (reference sequence). CDR3 in amino acids: CASSVRQGAYEQYF. In DNA form, the CDR3 reads TGTGCCAGCAGCGTACGACAGGGGGCCTACGAGCAGTACTTC.

This chain joins TRBV20-1 and TRBJ1-5, with D tentatively TRBD1 (5 bases). The CDR3 totals 13 residues. Trimming removed 6 bases from V and 5 bases from J, with 14 bases in between. Germline CDR1 is DFQATT and CDR2 is SNEGSKA (reference sequence). The CDR3 bases are TGCAGTGCCACGGCGTGGGGGGATCAGCCCCAGCATTTT. Amino acids: CSATAWGDQPQHF.

This clonotype has only a few counts. V gene TRBV9 combines with J gene TRBJ1-2; 7 bases are shared with TRBD1. CDR1 is SGDLS and CDR2 is YYNGEE in the germline V gene. Trimming took 3 bases from V and 7 from J; bases not matched to a gene: 3. CDR3 length: 12 residues. CDR3 amino acids: CASSADRVGYTF. The CDR3 DNA reads TGTGCCAGCAGCGCAGACAGGGTTGGCTACACCTTC. Looking up the rest from reference TRBV9 and TRBJ1-2 gives the full variable domain: DSGVTQTPKHLITATGQRVTLRCSPRSGDLSVYWYQQSLDQGLQFLIQYYNGEERAKGNILERFSAQQFPDLHSELNLSSLELGDSALYFCASSADRVGYTFGSGTRLTVV.

This clonotype has at least ten counts. The chain links TRBV20-1 to TRBJ2-1; D uncertain. The germline V gene encodes CDR1 DFQATT and CDR2 SNEGSKA (reference sequence). This CDR3 region has 14 residues. Trimming pared 0 bases from V and 6 bases from J, leaving 12 bases between. The CDR3 reads CSARDSGNINEQFF. DNA for the CDR3: TGCAGTGCTAGAGATAGTGGGAACATCAATGAGCAGTTCTTC.

This clonotype was picked up many times. The chain recombines TRBV2 with TRBJ2-7; D is unclear. The CDR3 consists of 14 residues. V dropped 4 bases and J dropped 1 base, with 11 bases sitting between them. Germline assignment: CDR1 SNHLY and CDR2 FYNNEI. The CDR3 DNA reads as TGTGCCAGCAGTGTAGAATCCGCTTCCTACGAGCAGTACTTC. Translating gives CASSVESASYEQYF.

The chain has TRBV18 and TRBJ1-1; possible D gene TRBD1, 5 bases. The germline V and J ends were trimmed by 6 bases and 10 bases, with 21 bases remaining between them. The CDR3 extends over 14 amino acids. Germline assignment: CDR1 KGHSH and CDR2 LQKENI. In DNA, the CDR3 is TGTGCCAGCTCCCCCGCCAGGGTCGACTCCGGAGCTTTCTTT. Amino acid sequence: CASSPARVDSGAFF.

The chain uses TRBV12-3 or TRBV12-4 and TRBJ2-1; 9 bases fit TRBD2. CDR3 length: 17 residues. V shed 0 bases, J shed 0 bases, and the junction held 3 bases outside the gene matches. The CDR3 region is CASSLAASGDSYNEQFF. The CDR3 DNA reads TGTGCCAGCAGTTTAGCGGCTAGCGGGGACTCCTACAATGAGCAGTTCTTC.

This clonotype was detected many times. This rearrangement joins TRBV9 to TRBJ1-1; D not certain. V was pared by 1 base and J by 4 bases, with 8 bases between. This CDR3 has 13 residues. The V gene's germline CDR1 is SGDLS and CDR2 YYNGEE. The CDR3 spells CASSVQGSTEAFF. In nucleotides, the CDR3 is TGTGCCAGCAGCGTACAAGGGAGCACTGAAGCTTTCTTT.

This clonotype was detected only a few times. The chain couples TRBV7-6 to TRBJ1-2; 8 nucleotides agree with TRBD1. Germline CDR1 reads SGHVS; CDR2 reads FNYEAQ. V was clipped by 2 bases and J by 0 bases; unmatched bases: 14. The CDR3 extends over 19 amino acids. CDR3 residues: CASSLILGGQAIANYGYTF. CDR3 DNA: TGTGCCAGCAGCTTAATCTTGGGGGGACAGGCGATAGCTAACTATGGCTACACCTTC.